This section outlines one TCR beta chain sequence together with its context. These data come from a study of blood T cell repertoires in COVID-19. Study overall: Sites across the United States, Italy and Spain contributed samples from acute and convalescent COVID-19. Nucleic acid was either cDNA or gDNA, and it came from T cells, B-cell-depleted T cells, or PBMCs.

How the authors handled the data: From reference gene primer amplification, estimates of nucleated cell counts were derived. Generated by immunoSEQ multiplex PCR, the TCRdb table keeps only in-frame clones and is missing some. V, J and clone size reflect that table, while D and trimming were determined from the DNA. The table records 110,000 or so clones, approximately 91% of them present only once. The sequenced sample was peripheral blood. The sequence derives from a woman in her seventies who had recovered from COVID-19.

CDR3 protein: CASSQEGASGRQQFF. CDR3 coding DNA: TGCGCCAGCAGCCAAGAAGGGGCTAGCGGGAGGCAGCAGTTCTTC. The rearrangement joins TRBV4-1 to TRBJ2-1; the match to TRBD2 covers 11 bases. Germline V CDR1 and CDR2: MGHRA, YSYEKL. The CDR3 runs 15 residues. Trimming cost V 0 bases and J 11 bases; bases outside gene matches: 6.